This T cell receptor (beta chain) was observed in a study of blood T cell repertoires in COVID-19. Study-wide context: Collection of acute and convalescent COVID-19 samples took place in the United States, Italy and Spain.

Data came from immunoSEQ multiplex PCR; TCRdb stores just in-frame clones and leaves some out. The sample consists of 30,000 to 45,000 clones, 75% to 90% of them appearing once. There are 20 residues in the CDR3. Per the germline V gene, CDR1 is SNHLY and CDR2 is FYNNEI. Trimming removed 7 bases from V and 0 bases from J; junction bases left unmatched: 22. The genes are TRBV2 and TRBJ2-7, with 9 bases fitting TRBD2. Sequenced input: peripheral blood. This clonotype originated in a man aged 70 or older with acute or convalescent COVID-19. CDR3 loop: CASIPDPVAGEKSSSYEQYF. DNA of the CDR3: TGTGCCAGCATCCCAGACCCCGTAGCGGGAGAGAAATCTAGCTCCTACGAGCAGTACTTC. Drawing the rest from reference TRBV2 and TRBJ2-7, the complete variable domain is EPEVTQTPSHQVTQMGQEVILRCVPISNHLYFYWYRQILGQKVEFLVSFYNNEISEKSEIFDDQFSVERPDGSNFTLKIRSTKLEDSAMYFCASIPDPVAGEKSSSYEQYFGPGTRLTVT.